The 30 T cell receptor beta chains given below trace back to one sample, sequenced in a study of cytomegalovirus exposure and HLA in healthy donors. 13 Jbeta primers and 60 Vbeta primers were used for the PCR. Method: immunoSEQ multiplex PCR; TCRdb's copy keeps in-frame clones and lacks some. This sample's table reports 150,000 or so clones. The specimen sequenced was PBMCs. These receptors all stem from a woman aged 40 to 50 in good health and CMV-seropositive.

The chain has TRBV7-6 and TRBJ2-5; 8 nucleotides align to TRBD2. From germline, CDR1 is SGHVS and CDR2 FNYEAQ. There are 16 residues in the CDR3. The junction had 7 bases not matched to a gene; V was cut back by 0 bases and J by 4 bases. Here the CDR3 reads CASSLALGGGRETQYF. The DNA for the CDR3 is TGTGCCAGCAGCTTAGCGCTCGGGGGGGGAAGAGAGACCCAGTACTTC.

The gene calls are TRBV28 and TRBJ1-1; TRBD1 might be the D (6 bases). Germline values: CDR1 MDHEN, CDR2 SYDVKM. V was trimmed by 6 bases and J by 3 bases, leaving 14 bases between them. CDR3 size: 14 residues. This CDR3 is CASSLTGIHTEAFF. The CDR3 coding sequence is TGTGCCAGCAGCCTTACAGGGATTCACACTGAAGCTTTCTTT.

The chain combines TRBV11-2 with TRBJ1-4; no clear D. Germline assignment: CDR1 SGHAT and CDR2 FQNNGV. The CDR3 extends over 12 amino acids. The V and J ends lost 1 base and 7 bases respectively, with 4 bases between them. The CDR3 DNA reads as TGTGCCAGCAGCTTAGTCGGTGAAAAACTGTTTTTT. The encoded protein is CASSLVGEKLFF.

In the case of this clone: A junction end diverges from the germline sequence, so it may reflect a read error. The sample carries other DNA sequences with the same CDR3. The J gene is TRBJ1-1, the V gene TRBV2; maybe TRBD1 (6 bases). Germline V CDR1 and CDR2: SNHLY, FYNNEI. CDR3 size: 13 residues. CDR3 in amino acids: CASSELRGGEAFF. CDR3 bases: TGTGCCAGCAGTGAATTGAGAGGGGGTGAAGCTTTCTTC.

The chain has TRBV6-5 and TRBJ1-2, with 9 bases that match TRBD1. V lost 4 bases to trimming and J lost 7 bases; unmatched junction nucleotides: 1. The CDR3 totals 12 residues. Germline CDR1 reads MNHEY; CDR2 reads SVGAGI. The CDR3 loop reads CASSWDRAGYTF. For the CDR3, the DNA is TGTGCCAGCAGTTGGGACAGGGCTGGCTACACCTTC.

The rearrangement links TRBV2 to TRBJ1-3; D is undetermined. The CDR3 contains 14 residues. CDR1 and CDR2 (germline): SNHLY, FYNNEI. V was clipped by 3 bases and J by 0 bases, with 6 bases between them. The CDR3 nucleotides read TGTGCCAGCAGTGAGCCACTCTCTGGAAACACCATATATTTT. Its translation is CASSEPLSGNTIYF.

The chain joins TRBV6-4 to TRBJ1-4; 7 bases fit TRBD1. Germline trimming cut 2 bases from V and 0 bases from J; bases unmatched to any gene: 3. Germline V gene data show CDR1 as MRHNA and CDR2 as SNTAGT. The CDR3 is 16 residues long. CDR3 DNA sequence: TGTGCCAGCAGTGACAGGGGGCAACCAACTAATGAAAAACTGTTTTTT. Its translation: CASSDRGQPTNEKLFF.

The gene calls are TRBV4-1 and TRBJ1-6; unclear D gene. The CDR3 loop spans 16 amino acids. The germline V gene encodes CDR1 MGHRA and CDR2 YSYEKL. Trimming removed 4 bases at V and 8 bases at J, with 18 bases between. CDR3 region: CASSLRSGGQDSPLHF. The CDR3 region has the DNA TGCGCCAGCAGCCTCCGGTCAGGAGGGCAGGATTCACCCCTCCACTTT.

The chain carries TRBV9 and TRBJ2-3; D gene unclear. V lost 0 bases and J lost 2, with 10 bases in between. Germline loops: CDR1 SGDLS, CDR2 YYNGEE. The CDR3 is made up of 15 amino acids. The CDR3 here is CASSVATALTDTQYF. CDR3 in DNA: TGTGCCAGCAGCGTAGCTACCGCTCTCACAGATACGCAGTATTTT.

This sequence joins TRBV4-3 and TRBJ2-1; 7 positions match TRBD2. J lost 2 bases, V lost 2 bases, and 9 bases had no gene match. This CDR3 contains 17 residues. Germline assignment: CDR1 LGHNA and CDR2 YSLEER. The CDR3 region has the DNA TGCGCCAGCAGCCAACTCCCATCAGCGGGAACCTACAATGAGCAGTTCTTC. Its protein is CASSQLPSAGTYNEQFF.

The rearrangement joins TRBV7-3 to TRBJ2-1, with 11 bases identical to TRBD2. Trimming took 2 bases from V and 7 from J; bases not matched to a gene: 7. Per the germline V gene, CDR1 is SGHTA and CDR2 is FQGTGA. CDR3 length: 16 residues. The CDR3 DNA follows: TGTGCCAGCAGCTTAGGTAAACTAGCGGGAGTGAATGAGCAGTTCTTC. Translation gives CASSLGKLAGVNEQFF.

The chain employs TRBV5-1 and TRBJ2-7; D perhaps matches TRBD2 (5 bases). Germline V gene lookup returns CDR1 SGHRS and CDR2 YFSETQ. The CDR3 totals 16 residues. Trimming took 0 bases from V and 3 from J, leaving 16 bases between them. CDR3 coding DNA: TGCGCCAGCAGCTTGGCCCCTTTACTAGACGGCTACGAGCAGTACTTC. Its protein is CASSLAPLLDGYEQYF.

DNA for the CDR3: TGTGCCAGCAGCTTAGGGACAGGGTACACTGAAGCTTTCTTT. This gives the protein CASSLGTGYTEAFF. This sequence joins TRBV13 and TRBJ1-1; 7 bases agree with TRBD1. CDR1 and CDR2 (germline): PRHDT, FYEKMQ (reference sequence). Germline trimming cut 0 bases from V and 3 bases from J; bases unmatched to any gene: 1. This CDR3 comprises 14 residues.

The rearrangement joins TRBV5-1 to TRBJ2-7; 11 positions match TRBD1. The CDR3 has 14 residues. Trimming removed 3 bases from V and 4 bases from J; junction bases left unmatched: 3. Germline CDR1 is SGHRS and CDR2 is YFSETQ. CDR3 sequence reads: CASSSGTGGYEQYF. The CDR3, as DNA: TGCGCCAGCAGCTCCGGGACAGGGGGTTACGAGCAGTACTTC.

J is TRBJ1-2 and V is TRBV25-1; tentatively, D is TRBD1 (5 bases). V shed 3 bases and J shed 7 bases, with 12 bases lying between them. The CDR3 loop spans 13 amino acids. Per germline, CDR1 MGHDK and CDR2 SYGVNS. CDR3 residues: CASSERQGGGYTF. CDR3 nucleotide sequence: TGTGCCAGCAGTGAGCGGCAGGGAGGTGGCTACACCTTC.

The rearrangement joins TRBV5-4 to TRBJ1-5; tentatively, D is TRBD1 (6 bases). The CDR3 runs 13 residues. V lost 0 bases and J 10 bases, leaving 11 bases between the germline ends. The germline V gene encodes CDR1 SGHNT and CDR2 YYREEE (reference sequence). The CDR3 sequence is CASSLGTDFPQHF. Here the CDR3 DNA reads TGTGCCAGCAGCTTGGGGACAGATTTTCCCCAGCATTTT.

V gene TRBV13 combines with J gene TRBJ2-1; the match to TRBD1 covers 7 bases. This CDR3 is 14 amino acids long. Looked up from germline, CDR1 is PRHDT and CDR2 is FYEKMQ (reference sequence). J lost 7 bases, V lost 6 bases, and 9 bases had no gene match. The CDR3 protein is CASSDRANGNEQFF. For the CDR3, the DNA is TGTGCCAGCAGTGACAGGGCAAATGGGAATGAGCAGTTCTTC.

The DNA for the CDR3 is TGCGCCAGCAGCCAAGATCTAGGACTGCCCTACGAGCAGTACTTC. Its translation: CASSQDLGLPYEQYF. This rearrangement joins TRBV4-3 to TRBJ2-7; D may be TRBD2 (5 bases). Trimming took 0 bases from V and 2 from J, leaving 11 bases between them. Germline V gene lookup returns CDR1 LGHNA and CDR2 YSLEER. This CDR3 comprises 15 residues.

The chain has TRBV10-3 and TRBJ2-1; 8 bases line up with TRBD2. The CDR3 spans 12 residues. Germline V gene data show CDR1 as ENHRY and CDR2 as SYGVKD. Trimming cost V 4 bases and J 9 bases; bases outside gene matches: 2. The CDR3 region has the DNA TGTGCCATCAGTGGAGCGGGAGCTGAGCAGTTCTTC. This gives the protein CAISGAGAEQFF.

The chain combines TRBV11-2 with TRBJ1-1, with TRBD1 matching over 7 bases. CDR3 length: 17 residues. The germline V gene has CDR1 SGHAT and CDR2 FQNNGV. J gave up 4 bases and V 1 base, and 12 bases lay outside the gene matches. This CDR3 is CASSLAGTGVRTTEAFF. The CDR3 nucleotides are TGTGCCAGCAGCTTAGCCGGAACAGGGGTTAGGACCACTGAAGCTTTCTTT. The variable domain in full, completed from reference TRBV11-2 and TRBJ1-1, reads EAGVAQSPRYKIIEKRQSVAFWCNPISGHATLYWYQQILGQGPKLLIQFQNNGVVDDSQLPKDRFSAERLKGVDSTLKIQPAKLEDSAVYLCASSLAGTGVRTTEAFFGQGTRLTVV.

This sequence joins TRBV7-3 and TRBJ2-3; D call uncertain. The germline CDR1 and CDR2 sequences are SGHTA and FQGTGA. With 4 bases removed from V and 6 bases from J, the gap between germline ends came to 14 bases. CDR3 size: 14 residues. The CDR3 region is CASSSTRGGDTQYF. In DNA form, the CDR3 reads TGTGCCAGCAGCTCGACCCGAGGTGGCGATACGCAGTATTTT.

The chain recombines TRBV18 with TRBJ2-3, with 11 bases lining up with TRBD1. Germline assignment: CDR1 KGHSH and CDR2 LQKENI. J was trimmed by 3 bases and V by 1 base; bases with no gene match: 3. This CDR3 has 16 amino acids. This CDR3 reads CASSPLGQGVTDTQYF. CDR3 sequence (DNA): TGTGCCAGCTCACCACTGGGACAGGGGGTAACAGATACGCAGTATTTT.

This sequence joins TRBV11-2 and TRBJ2-5; the D gene is possibly TRBD2 (5 bases). CDR1 is SGHAT and CDR2 is FQNNGV in the germline V gene. CDR3 size: 15 residues. V was trimmed by 1 base and J by 5 bases, leaving 14 bases between them. The CDR3 DNA is TGTGCCAGCAGCTTAGTCCGGGGAATATTGGAGACCCAGTACTTC. It translates to CASSLVRGILETQYF.

The rearrangement uses TRBV28 and TRBJ2-1; 8 nucleotides line up with TRBD2. This CDR3 has 13 residues. Germline V gene data show CDR1 as MDHEN and CDR2 as SYDVKM. Losses at the gene ends were 6 bases for V and 9 bases for J; bases not matched to a gene: 7. CDR3 sequence: CASSPGGAGEQFF. Here the CDR3 DNA reads TGTGCCAGCAGCCCGGGAGGGGCAGGTGAGCAGTTCTTC.

The chain has TRBV27 and TRBJ2-3; D not resolved. Trimming cost V 3 bases and J 3 bases, with 10 bases left between them. Germline V gene data show CDR1 as MNHEY and CDR2 as SMNVEV (reference sequence). CDR3 length: 14 residues. CDR3: CASSFSYATDTQYF. CDR3 coding DNA: TGTGCCAGCAGTTTTTCCTATGCGACAGATACGCAGTATTTT.

The chain uses TRBV27 and TRBJ2-3; 7 bases agree with TRBD2. J lost 6 bases, V lost 1 base, and 4 bases had no gene match. The CDR3 has 14 amino acids. CDR1 and CDR2 from the germline V gene are MNHEY and SMNVEV (reference sequence). The CDR3 loop is CASSLWGGSDTQYF. The CDR3, as DNA: TGTGCCAGCAGTTTATGGGGCGGGAGTGATACGCAGTATTTT.

The chain combines TRBV7-2 with TRBJ2-5, with 7 bases identical to TRBD1. The J call is uncertain, as TRBJ2-7 better fits the DNA end. The CDR3 is made up of 13 amino acids. Germline CDR1 reads SGHTA; CDR2 reads FQGNSA. The CDR3: CASSRDRVNEQYF. In nucleotides, the CDR3 is TGTGCCAGCAGCCGAGACAGGGTCAACGAGCAGTACTTC.

DNA for the CDR3: TGTGCCAGCAGCGCGACAGGGTTAGGCGAGCAGTACTTC. This translates into CASSATGLGEQYF. The rearrangement joins TRBV6-1 to TRBJ2-7; 7 bases line up with TRBD1. V lost 6 bases, J lost 6 bases, and 8 bases stayed unmatched. This CDR3 spans 13 amino acids. Germline CDR1 is MNHNS and CDR2 is SASEGT.

The V call is TRBV5-1, the J call TRBJ1-6, with 9 positions matching TRBD1. Germline V gives CDR1 SGHRS, CDR2 YFSETQ. This CDR3 is 15 amino acids long. The trim removed 4 bases at V and 9 bases at J, leaving 8 bases unmatched. This CDR3 reads CASSLTGTGTSPLHF. In DNA form, the CDR3 reads TGCGCCAGCAGCCTGACCGGGACAGGGACTTCACCCCTCCACTTT.

V gene TRBV6-5 combines with J gene TRBJ2-1, with 8 bases that match TRBD2. CDR3 length: 14 residues. The ends lost 3 bases at V and 4 bases at J; junction bases unmatched: 2. Germline V CDR1 and CDR2: MNHEY, SVGAGI. For the CDR3, the DNA is TGTGCCAGCAGTTATGAGCGGGAGTACAATGAGCAGTTCTTC. Its translation is CASSYEREYNEQFF.